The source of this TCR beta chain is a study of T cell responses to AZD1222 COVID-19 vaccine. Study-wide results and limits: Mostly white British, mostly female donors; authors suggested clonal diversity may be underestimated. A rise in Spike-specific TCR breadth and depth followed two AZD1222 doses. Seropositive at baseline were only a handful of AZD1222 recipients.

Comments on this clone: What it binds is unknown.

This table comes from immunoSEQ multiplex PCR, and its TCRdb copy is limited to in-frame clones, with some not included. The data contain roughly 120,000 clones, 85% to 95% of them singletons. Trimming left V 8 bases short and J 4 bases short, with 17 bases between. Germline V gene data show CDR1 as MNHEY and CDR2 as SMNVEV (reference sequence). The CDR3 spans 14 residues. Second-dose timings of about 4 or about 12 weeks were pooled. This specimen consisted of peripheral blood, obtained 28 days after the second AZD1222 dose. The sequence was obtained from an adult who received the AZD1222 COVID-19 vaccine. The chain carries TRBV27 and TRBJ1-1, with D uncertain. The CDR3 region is CASGAPFRFTEAFF. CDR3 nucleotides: TGTGCCAGCGGAGCCCCCTTTCGGTTCACTGAAGCTTTCTTT.